The present T cell receptor (beta chain) was sequenced within a study of T cell responses to AZD1222 COVID-19 vaccine. About this clone itself: The antigen is undetermined.

The CDR3 sequence is 16 residues long. Germline-derived CDR1 and CDR2 are MNHEY and SMNVEV (reference sequence). Deletions cut 3 bases from V and 0 bases from J, with 11 bases between. The study's findings and limits: Spike-specific TCR breadth and depth rose after two AZD1222 doses. The span of vaccine-associated CD4 TCRs extended across spike, with dominance at 160-218 and 743-854.

Repertoires were generated with immunoSEQ multiplex PCR, while TCRdb's copy carries only in-frame clones and drops some. The table includes roughly 120,000 clones, about 90% detected once. The sample here was peripheral blood, taken on day 0 of AZD1222 vaccination. The source is an adult in good health. The chain combines TRBV27 with TRBJ1-4; D is perhaps TRBD1 (6 bases). CDR3 amino acids: CASSFQAGATNEKLFF. For the CDR3, the DNA is TGTGCCAGCAGTTTTCAGGCAGGGGCAACTAATGAAAAACTGTTTTTT.